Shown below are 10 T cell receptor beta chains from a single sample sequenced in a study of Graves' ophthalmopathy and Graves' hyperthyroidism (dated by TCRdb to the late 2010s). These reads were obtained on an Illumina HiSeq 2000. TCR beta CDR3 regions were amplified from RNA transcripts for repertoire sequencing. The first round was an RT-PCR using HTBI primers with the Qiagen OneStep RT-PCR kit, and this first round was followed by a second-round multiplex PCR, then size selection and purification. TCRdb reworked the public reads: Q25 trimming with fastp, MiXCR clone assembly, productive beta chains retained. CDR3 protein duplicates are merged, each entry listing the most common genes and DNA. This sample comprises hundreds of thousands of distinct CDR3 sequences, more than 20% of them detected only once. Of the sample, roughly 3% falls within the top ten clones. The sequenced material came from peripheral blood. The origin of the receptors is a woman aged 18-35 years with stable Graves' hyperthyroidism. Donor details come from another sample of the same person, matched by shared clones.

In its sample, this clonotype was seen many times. CDR3 amino acids: CASSQNQGRETQYF. As DNA, the CDR3 is TGTGCCAGCAGCCAGAACCAGGGCAGGGAGACCCAGTACTTC. The chain uses TRBV3-1 and TRBJ2-5; D possibly corresponds to TRBD1 (5 bases). The CDR3 is made up of 14 amino acids. CDR1 is LGHDT and CDR2 is YNNKEL in the germline V gene (reference sequence). Trimming took 3 bases from V and 5 from J, leaving 13 bases between them.

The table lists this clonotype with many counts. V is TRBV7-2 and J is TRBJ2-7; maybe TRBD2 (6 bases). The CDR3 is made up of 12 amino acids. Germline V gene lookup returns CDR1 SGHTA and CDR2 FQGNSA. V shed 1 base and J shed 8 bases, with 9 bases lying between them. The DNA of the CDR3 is TGTGCCAGCAGCTTAGTTGGCGGGAAGCAGTACTTC. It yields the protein CASSLVGGKQYF. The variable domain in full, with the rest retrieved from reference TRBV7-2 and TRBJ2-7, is GAGVSQSPSNKVTEKGKDVELRCDPISGHTALYWYRQSLGQGLEFLIYFQGNSAPDKSGLPSDRFSAERTGGSVSTLTIQRTQQEDSAVYLCASSLVGGKQYFGPGTRLTVT.

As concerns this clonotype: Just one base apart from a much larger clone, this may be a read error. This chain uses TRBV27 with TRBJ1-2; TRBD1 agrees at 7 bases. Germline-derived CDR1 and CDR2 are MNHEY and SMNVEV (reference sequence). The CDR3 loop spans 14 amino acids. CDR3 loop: CAGSLYGTASGYTF. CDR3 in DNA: TGTGCCGGCAGTTTATACGGGACAGCGAGTGGCTACACCTTC.

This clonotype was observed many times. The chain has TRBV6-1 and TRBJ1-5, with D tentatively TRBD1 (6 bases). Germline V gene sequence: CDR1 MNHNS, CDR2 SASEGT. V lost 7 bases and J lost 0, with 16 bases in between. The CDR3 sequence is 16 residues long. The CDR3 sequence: CASTTLPGHSNQPQHF. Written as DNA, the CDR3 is TGTGCCAGCACCACACTCCCGGGACATAGCAATCAGCCCCAGCATTTT.

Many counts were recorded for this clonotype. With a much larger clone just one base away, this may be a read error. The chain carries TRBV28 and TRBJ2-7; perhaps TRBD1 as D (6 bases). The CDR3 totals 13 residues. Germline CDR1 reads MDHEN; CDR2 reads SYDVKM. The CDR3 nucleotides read TGTGCCAGCAGTTCGACAGGTCGGGGCGAGCGGTACTTC. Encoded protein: CASSSTGRGERYF.

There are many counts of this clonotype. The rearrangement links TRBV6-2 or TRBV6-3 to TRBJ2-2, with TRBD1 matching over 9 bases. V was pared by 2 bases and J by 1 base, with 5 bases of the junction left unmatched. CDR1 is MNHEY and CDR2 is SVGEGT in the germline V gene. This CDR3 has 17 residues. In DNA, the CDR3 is TGTGCCAGCAGTTACAACGGGACAGGGAAGAACACCGGGGAGCTGTTTTTT. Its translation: CASSYNGTGKNTGELFF.

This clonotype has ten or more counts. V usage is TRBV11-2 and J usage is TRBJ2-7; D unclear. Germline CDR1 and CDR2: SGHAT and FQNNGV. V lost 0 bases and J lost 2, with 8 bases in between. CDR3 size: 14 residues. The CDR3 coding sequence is TGTGCCAGCAGCTTAGATTGGGCAGCCTACGAGCAGTACTTC. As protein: CASSLDWAAYEQYF.

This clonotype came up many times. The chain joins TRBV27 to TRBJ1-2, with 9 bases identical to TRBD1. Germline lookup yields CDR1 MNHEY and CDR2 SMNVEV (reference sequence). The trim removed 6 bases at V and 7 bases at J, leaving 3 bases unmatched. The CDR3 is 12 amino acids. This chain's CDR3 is CASRETGGGYTF. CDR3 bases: TGTGCCAGCAGGGAGACAGGGGGTGGCTACACCTTC.

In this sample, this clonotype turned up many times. The CDR3 protein is CATRDRGETFF. CDR3 DNA: TGTGCCACCAGGGACAGGGGAGAGACTTTCTTT. V usage is TRBV24-1 and J usage is TRBJ1-1; 9 bases are a match to TRBD1. Germline CDR1 is KGHDR and CDR2 is SFDVKD. This CDR3 comprises 11 residues. After removal of 7 bases from V and 12 bases from J, the junction contained 5 bases not matched to a gene.

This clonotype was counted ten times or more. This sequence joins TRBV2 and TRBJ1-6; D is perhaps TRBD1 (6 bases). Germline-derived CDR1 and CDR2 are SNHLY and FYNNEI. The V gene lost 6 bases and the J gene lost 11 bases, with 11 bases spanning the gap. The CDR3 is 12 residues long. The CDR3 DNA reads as TGTGCCAGCAGGGGGACAAGTGCACCCCTCCACTTT. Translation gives CASRGTSAPLHF.